This TCR beta chain was profiled in a study of shared clonotypes between healthy human individuals. Whole-study findings and limits: Clonotype sharing among donors was expected to depend on sequencing depth.

Clones were read by immunoSEQ multiplex PCR, and TCRdb kept only the in-frame ones, dropping some. The sample has about 100,000 clones; around 68% are singletons. Concerning this clone: As yet, its antigen is unknown.

The CD8 memory sample joined CD45RO+ cells and CCR7-negative CD45RA+ cells. The CDR3 covers 16 residues. Germline loops: CDR1 MNHEY, CDR2 SMNVEV (reference sequence). Trimming at V came to 2 bases and at J to 2 bases, leaving 9 bases not matched to a gene. This receptor was taken from a woman aged 25 to 39 in good health. Material for sequencing was memory CD8+ T cells sorted from blood. Subset here: CD45RO+ cells pooled with CCR7-negative TemRA cells. V and J are TRBV27 and TRBJ2-7; 7 bases align to TRBD1. The CDR3 DNA follows: TGTGCCAGCAGTTTAGTGGTTCGGACAGGTACCTACGAGCAGTACTTC. Translation gives CASSLVVRTGTYEQYF.